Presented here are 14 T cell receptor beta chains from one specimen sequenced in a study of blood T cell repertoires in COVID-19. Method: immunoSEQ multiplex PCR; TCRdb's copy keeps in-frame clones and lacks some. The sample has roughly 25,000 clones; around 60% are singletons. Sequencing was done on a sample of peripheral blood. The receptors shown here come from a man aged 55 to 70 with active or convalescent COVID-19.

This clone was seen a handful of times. The chain's CDR3 is CASTLNRGRGEQYF. DNA for the CDR3: TGTGCCAGCACCCTCAACAGGGGGCGAGGCGAGCAGTACTTC. The rearrangement links TRBV28 to TRBJ2-7; TRBD1 matches at 9 bases. This CDR3 spans 14 amino acids. V dropped 7 bases and J dropped 6; count of bases not matched to a gene: 10. Germline V gene data show CDR1 as MDHEN and CDR2 as SYDVKM.

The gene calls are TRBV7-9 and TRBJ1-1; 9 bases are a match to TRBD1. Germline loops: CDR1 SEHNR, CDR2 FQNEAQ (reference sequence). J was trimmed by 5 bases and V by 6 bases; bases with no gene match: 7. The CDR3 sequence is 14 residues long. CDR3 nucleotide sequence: TGTGCCAGCAGGTTGACAGGGGGAGGGACTGAAGCTTTCTTT. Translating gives CASRLTGGGTEAFF.

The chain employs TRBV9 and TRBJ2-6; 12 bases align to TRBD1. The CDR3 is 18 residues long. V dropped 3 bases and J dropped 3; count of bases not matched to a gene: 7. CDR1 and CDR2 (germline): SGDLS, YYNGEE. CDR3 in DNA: TGTGCCAGCAGCGGGCGGGGACAGGGGGCTGGTGGGGCCAACGTCCTGACTTTC. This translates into CASSGRGQGAGGANVLTF.

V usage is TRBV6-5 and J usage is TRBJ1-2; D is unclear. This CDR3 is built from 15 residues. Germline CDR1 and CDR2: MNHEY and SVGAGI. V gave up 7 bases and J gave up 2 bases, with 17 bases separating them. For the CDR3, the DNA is TGTGCCAGCACCCTGAAGAGGGCAGGAAACTATGGCTACACCTTC. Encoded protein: CASTLKRAGNYGYTF.

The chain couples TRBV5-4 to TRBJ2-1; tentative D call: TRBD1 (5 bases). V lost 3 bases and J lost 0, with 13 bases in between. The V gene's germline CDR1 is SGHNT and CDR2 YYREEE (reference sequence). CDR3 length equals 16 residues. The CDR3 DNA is TGTGCCAGCAGCTCAGGGAAGGCGGTCTCCTACAATGAGCAGTTCTTC. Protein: CASSSGKAVSYNEQFF.

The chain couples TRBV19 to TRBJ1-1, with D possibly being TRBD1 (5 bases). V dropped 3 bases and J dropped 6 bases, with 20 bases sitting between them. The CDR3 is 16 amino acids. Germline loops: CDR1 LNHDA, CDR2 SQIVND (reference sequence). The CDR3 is CASSIPRTRPRAEAFF. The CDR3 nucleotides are TGTGCCAGTAGTATTCCGCGGACAAGACCCAGGGCTGAAGCTTTCTTT. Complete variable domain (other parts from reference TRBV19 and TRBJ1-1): DGGITQSPKYLFRKEGQNVTLSCEQNLNHDAMYWYRQDPGQGLRLIYYSQIVNDFQKGDIAEGYSVSREKKESFPLTVTSAQKNPTAFYLCASSIPRTRPRAEAFFGQGTRLTVV.

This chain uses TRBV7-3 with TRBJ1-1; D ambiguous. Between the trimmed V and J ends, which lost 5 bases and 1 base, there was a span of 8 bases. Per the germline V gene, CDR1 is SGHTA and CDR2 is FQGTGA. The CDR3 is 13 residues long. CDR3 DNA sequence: TGTGCCAGCAGCGTCGAGGGGAACACTGAAGCTTTCTTT. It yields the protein CASSVEGNTEAFF.

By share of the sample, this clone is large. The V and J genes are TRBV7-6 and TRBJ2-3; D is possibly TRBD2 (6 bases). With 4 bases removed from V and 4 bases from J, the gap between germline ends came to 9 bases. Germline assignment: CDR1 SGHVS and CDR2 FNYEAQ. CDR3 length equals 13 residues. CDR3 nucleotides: TGTGCCAGCAGCTCGCTAGCGTCAGATACGCAGTATTTT. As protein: CASSSLASDTQYF.

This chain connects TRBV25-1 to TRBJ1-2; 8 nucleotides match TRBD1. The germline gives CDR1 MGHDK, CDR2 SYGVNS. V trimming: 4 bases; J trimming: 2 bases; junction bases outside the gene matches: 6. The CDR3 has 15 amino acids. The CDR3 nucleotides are TGTGCCAGCAGTGGTCAATCAGGGGGCAACTATGGCTACACCTTC. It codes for CASSGQSGGNYGYTF.

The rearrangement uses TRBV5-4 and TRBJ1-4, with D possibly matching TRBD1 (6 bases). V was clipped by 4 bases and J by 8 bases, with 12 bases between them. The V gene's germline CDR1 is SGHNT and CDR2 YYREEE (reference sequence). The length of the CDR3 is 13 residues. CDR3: CASSPTRGEKLFF. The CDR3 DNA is TGTGCCAGCAGCCCTACTAGGGGGGAAAAACTGTTTTTT.

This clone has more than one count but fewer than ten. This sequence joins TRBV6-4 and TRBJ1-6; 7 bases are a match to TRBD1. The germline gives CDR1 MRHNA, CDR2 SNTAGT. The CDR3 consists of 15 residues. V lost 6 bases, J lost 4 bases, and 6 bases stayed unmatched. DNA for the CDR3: TGTGCCAGCAGAGAGACAGGGCGGTATAATTCACCCCTCCACTTT. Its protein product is CASRETGRYNSPLHF.

The CDR3 sequence is CAIRDDSKGGTDTQYF. CDR3 DNA: TGTGCCATCAGGGATGACTCAAAAGGAGGGACAGATACGCAGTATTTT. J is TRBJ2-3 and V is TRBV10-3; D might be TRBD2 (6 bases). From germline, CDR1 is ENHRY and CDR2 SYGVKD. The CDR3 loop spans 16 amino acids. V shed 6 bases and J shed 3 bases, with 19 bases lying between them.

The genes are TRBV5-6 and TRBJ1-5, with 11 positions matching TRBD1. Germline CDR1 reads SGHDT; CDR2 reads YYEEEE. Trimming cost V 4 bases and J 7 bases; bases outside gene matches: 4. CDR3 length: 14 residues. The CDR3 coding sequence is TGTGCCAGCAGCGGGGGGACAGGGGGACAGCCCCAGCATTTT. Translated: CASSGGTGGQPQHF.

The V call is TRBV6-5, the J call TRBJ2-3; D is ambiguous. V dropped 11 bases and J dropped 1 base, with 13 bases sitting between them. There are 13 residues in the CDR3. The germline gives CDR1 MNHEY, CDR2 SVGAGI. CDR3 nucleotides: TGTGCCTCGATCTCGACTGGCACAGATACGCAGTATTTT. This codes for CASISTGTDTQYF.